A single sample gave rise to the 10 T cell receptor beta chains below, sequenced in a study of CD8 T cells in Susac syndrome. An input of about 0.5 to 1 ug of RNA was subjected to reverse transcription using random hexamers. TCRdb redid the calling of the immunoSEQ multiplex PCR reads with MiXCR, one entry per CDR3 protein. This sample has roughly 150,000 distinct CDR3 sequences; approximately 94% occur once, and the top ten carry 0.08% to 0.095%. Sequenced: CD4+ T cells from PBMCs. The receptor set was obtained from a human donor with multiple sclerosis.

This chain links TRBV28 with TRBJ1-2; D is undetermined. Germline V gives CDR1 MDHEN, CDR2 SYDVKM. V was cut by 2 bases and J by 4 bases, with 5 bases left in between. The CDR3 consists of 12 residues. The CDR3 nucleotides are TGTGCCAGCAGTTTAAGGCTCTATGGCTACACCTTC. This encodes CASSLRLYGYTF.

The J gene is TRBJ2-4, the V gene TRBV28, with D perhaps assigned TRBD1 or TRBD2 (5 bases each). The CDR3 runs 15 residues. Trimming removed 2 bases from V and 8 bases from J, with 16 bases in between. The germline CDR1 and CDR2 sequences are MDHEN and SYDVKM. The CDR3 here is CASSLGASRGDIQYF. DNA of the CDR3: TGTGCCAGCAGTTTAGGGGCATCAAGAGGGGACATTCAGTACTTC.

V usage is TRBV27 and J usage is TRBJ1-1, with D possibly matching TRBD1 (6 bases). V lost 6 bases and J lost 1, with 12 bases in between. This CDR3 is built from 14 residues. The germline gives CDR1 MNHEY, CDR2 SMNVEV (reference sequence). The CDR3 nucleotides are TGTGCCAGCAGAATCAGGGGTAGGAACACTGAAGCTTTCTTT. Translation: CASRIRGRNTEAFF.

The genes are TRBV2 and TRBJ1-5, with 8 nucleotides matching TRBD1. CDR1 and CDR2 from the germline V gene are SNHLY and FYNNEI. The V segment lost 5 bases and the J segment 6 bases; nucleotides outside the gene matches: 3. The CDR3 is 13 residues long. This chain's CDR3 is CASSRTGSQPQHF. CDR3 DNA sequence: TGTGCCAGCAGTCGGACAGGGTCTCAGCCCCAGCATTTT.

This clonotype appeared once. The V and J genes are TRBV20-1 and TRBJ2-1; the match to TRBD2 covers 8 bases. The length of the CDR3 is 13 residues. Germline CDR1 reads DFQATT; CDR2 reads SNEGSKA (reference sequence). Here the CDR3 reads CRTGGRWRNEQFF. The DNA for the CDR3 is TGCAGAACCGGCGGGAGGTGGAGAAATGAGCAGTTCTTC.

The V call is TRBV5-6, the J call TRBJ2-7; D unresolved. This CDR3 is 14 amino acids long. The V end was cut by 2 bases, the J end by 1 base, with 10 bases between. Germline V gene sequence: CDR1 SGHDT, CDR2 YYEEEE. For the CDR3, the DNA is TGTGCCAGCAGCTTAGACGTATTATCCTACGAGCAGTACTTC. Amino acids: CASSLDVLSYEQYF.

The chain combines TRBV4-1 with TRBJ1-1, with D tentatively TRBD1 (5 bases). Trimming removed 4 bases from V and 6 bases from J, with 18 bases in between. The CDR3 loop spans 15 amino acids. CDR1 MGHRA and CDR2 YSYEKL come from the germline V gene. For the CDR3, the DNA is TGCGCCAGCAGCCCAGGGCAGGGTAGGTCTCCTGAAGCTTTCTTT. Residues: CASSPGQGRSPEAFF.

The chain links TRBV30 to TRBJ2-1; D is uncertain. Germline V lookup: CDR1 GTSNPN, CDR2 SVGIG (reference sequence). Trimming shortened V by 0 bases and J by 10 bases, and 10 bases separated the two germline ends. The CDR3 spans 12 residues. CDR3 sequence (DNA): TGTGCCTGGAGTGTACCGGCCGGAGAGCAGTTCTTC. This encodes CAWSVPAGEQFF.

The chain carries TRBV18 and TRBJ2-1; 7 bases align to TRBD2. Germline V gene data show CDR1 as KGHSH and CDR2 as LQKENI. The CDR3 has 12 amino acids. J lost 13 bases, V lost 6 bases, and 9 bases had no gene match. CDR3 nucleotides: TGTGCCAGCTCCGACTCCGGCGGGAGTCAGTTCTTC. It yields the protein CASSDSGGSQFF.

V is TRBV25-1 and J is TRBJ1-2; D remains ambiguous. The germline V gene encodes CDR1 MGHDK and CDR2 SYGVNS. The CDR3 is made up of 13 amino acids. V was pared by 4 bases and J by 4 bases, with 10 bases between. DNA for the CDR3: TGTGCCAGCAGTGTAGAAGGCGTCTATGGCTACACCTTC. Amino acids: CASSVEGVYGYTF.